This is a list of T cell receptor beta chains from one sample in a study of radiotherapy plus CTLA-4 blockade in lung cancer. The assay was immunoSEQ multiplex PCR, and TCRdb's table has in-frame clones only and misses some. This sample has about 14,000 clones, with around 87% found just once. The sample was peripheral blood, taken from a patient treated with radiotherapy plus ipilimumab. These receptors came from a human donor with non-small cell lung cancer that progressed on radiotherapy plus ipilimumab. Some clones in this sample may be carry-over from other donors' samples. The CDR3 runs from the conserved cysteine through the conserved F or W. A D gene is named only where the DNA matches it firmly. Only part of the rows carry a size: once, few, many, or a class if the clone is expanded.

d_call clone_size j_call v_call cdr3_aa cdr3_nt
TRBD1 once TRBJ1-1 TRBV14 CASSQLQGGSTEAFF TGTGCCAGCAGCCAACTACAGGGGGGATCCACTGAAGCTTTCTTT
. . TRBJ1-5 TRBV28 CASSPYLQGYQPQHF TGTGCCAGCAGTCCATACTTACAGGGATATCAGCCCCAGCATTTT
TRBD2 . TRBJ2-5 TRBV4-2 CASSHLGLAAYQETQYF TGTGCCAGCAGCCATCTTGGACTAGCGGCGTACCAAGAGACCCAGTACTTC
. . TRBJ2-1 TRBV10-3 CAISVVNEQFF TGTGCCATCAGTGTCGTCAATGAGCAGTTCTTC
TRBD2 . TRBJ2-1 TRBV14 CASNPSAGGPVNEQFF TGTGCCAGCAACCCCTCGGCGGGAGGGCCAGTGAATGAGCAGTTCTTC
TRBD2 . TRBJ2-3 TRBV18 CASSRQRGNTDTQYF TGTGCCAGCTCACGTCAGCGGGGGAACACAGATACGCAGTATTTT
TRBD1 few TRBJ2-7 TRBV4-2 CASSQPLTGGEQYF TGTGCCAGCAGCCAACCATTAACAGGGGGCGAGCAGTACTTC
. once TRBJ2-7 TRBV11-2 CASSLSRATATYEQYF TGTGCCAGCAGCTTAAGTCGAGCGACAGCTACCTACGAGCAGTACTTC
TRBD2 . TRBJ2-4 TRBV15 CATSPIAGGNIQYF TGTGCCACCAGCCCTATAGCGGGAGGAAACATTCAGTACTTC
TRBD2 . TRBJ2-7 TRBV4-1 CASSQGTSGRDEQYF TGCGCCAGCAGCCAAGGTACTAGCGGGAGGGACGAGCAGTACTTC
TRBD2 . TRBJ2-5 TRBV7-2 CASSSTGRETQYF TGTGCCAGCAGCTCCACCGGGAGGGAGACCCAGTACTTC
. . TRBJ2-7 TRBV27 CASRLNREYEQYF TGTGCCAGCAGATTAAACAGGGAATACGAGCAGTACTTC
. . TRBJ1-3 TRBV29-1 CSARQSAGNTIYF TGCAGCGCCCGACAGAGCGCCGGAAACACCATATATTTT
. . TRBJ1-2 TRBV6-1 CASSVPGSNYGYTF TGTGCCAGCAGTGTTCCAGGGTCGAACTATGGCTACACCTTC
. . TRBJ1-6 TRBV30 CAWSVAGNSPLHF TGTGCCTGGAGTGTTGCCGGGAATTCACCCCTCCACTTT
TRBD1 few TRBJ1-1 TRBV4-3 CASSFRQGAGNTEAFF TGCGCCAGCAGCTTCCGACAGGGGGCCGGGAACACTGAAGCTTTCTTT
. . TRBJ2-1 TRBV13 CASSRLVDEQFF TGTGCCAGCAGCCGACTAGTCGATGAGCAGTTCTTC
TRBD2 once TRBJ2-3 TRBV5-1 CASSPGTSGMTDTQYF TGCGCCAGCAGTCCCGGGACTAGCGGGATGACAGATACGCAGTATTTT
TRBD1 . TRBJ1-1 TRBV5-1 CASTDRVGTEAFF TGCGCCAGCACCGACAGGGTAGGAACTGAAGCTTTCTTT
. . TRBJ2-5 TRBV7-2 CASSFRGQETQYF TGTGCCAGCAGCTTCAGGGGCCAAGAGACCCAGTACTTC
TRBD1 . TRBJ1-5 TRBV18 CASSPPTGLSHQPQHF TGTGCCAGCTCACCCCCGACAGGGCTCTCGCATCAGCCCCAGCATTTT
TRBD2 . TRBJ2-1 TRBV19 CASSMISGQYNEQFF TGTGCCAGTAGTATGATTAGCGGGCAATACAATGAGCAGTTCTTC
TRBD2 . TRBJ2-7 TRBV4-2 CASSQERGGPYEQYF TGTGCCAGCAGCCAAGAACGGGGGGGTCCCTACGAGCAGTACTTC
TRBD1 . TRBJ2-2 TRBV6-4 CASSRDRAYTGELFF TGTGCCAGCTCTAGGGACAGGGCGTACACCGGGGAGCTGTTTTTT
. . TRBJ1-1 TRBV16 CASSQSWGGTEAFF TGTGCCAGCAGCCAATCCTGGGGGGGCACTGAAGCTTTCTTT
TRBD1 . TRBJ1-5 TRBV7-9 CASSRDRVGNQPQHF TGTGCCAGCAGCAGAGACAGGGTGGGCAATCAGCCCCAGCATTTT
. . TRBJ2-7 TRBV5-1 CASRMTGGGEQYF TGCGCCAGCAGAATGACCGGAGGAGGAGAGCAGTACTTC
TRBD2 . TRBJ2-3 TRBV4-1 CASSQQILAVRTDTQYF TGCGCCAGCAGCCAACAGATCCTAGCGGTCCGCACAGATACGCAGTATTTT
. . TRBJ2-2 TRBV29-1 CSVTGETGELFF TGCAGCGTGACGGGGGAAACCGGGGAGCTGTTTTTT
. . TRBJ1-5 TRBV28 CASTKFGRGQPQHF TGTGCCAGCACTAAGTTTGGCCGGGGACAGCCCCAGCATTTT
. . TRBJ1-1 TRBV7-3 CASSQRGAGAGNTEAFF TGTGCCAGCAGCCAACGAGGGGCAGGGGCTGGGAACACTGAAGCTTTCTTT
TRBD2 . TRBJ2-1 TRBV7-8 CASSWGLGGSFSEQFF TGTGCCAGCAGCTGGGGTTTGGGCGGGAGTTTTAGTGAGCAGTTCTTC
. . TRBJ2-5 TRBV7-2 CASSSPFAGIQETQYF TGTGCCAGCAGCTCGCCATTTGCAGGGATCCAAGAGACCCAGTACTTC
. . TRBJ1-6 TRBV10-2 CASRITGSNSPLHF TGCGCCAGCAGGATTACAGGGAGTAATTCACCCCTCCACTTT
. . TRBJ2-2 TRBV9 CASSVDYTGELFF TGTGCCAGCAGCGTAGACTACACCGGGGAGCTGTTTTTT
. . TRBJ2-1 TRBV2 CASKGGTYNEQFF TGTGCCAGCAAAGGGGGAACCTACAATGAGCAGTTCTTC
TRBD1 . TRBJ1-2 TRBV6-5 CASRLNRGRNYGYTF TGTGCCAGCAGACTAAACAGGGGTCGGAACTATGGCTACACCTTC
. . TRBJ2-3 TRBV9 CASSVQEGGQGFRTDTQYF TGTGCCAGCAGCGTACAGGAGGGAGGTCAGGGCTTTCGCACAGATACGCAGTATTTT
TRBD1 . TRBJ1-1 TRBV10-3 CAIRETGQNTEAFF TGTGCCATCAGGGAGACAGGGCAGAACACTGAAGCTTTCTTT
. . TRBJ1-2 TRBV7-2 CASSLQDYGYTF TGTGCCAGCAGCTTACAGGACTATGGCTACACCTTC
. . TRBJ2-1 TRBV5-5 CASSLAGNTYNEQFF TGTGCCAGCAGCTTAGCAGGGAACACTTACAATGAGCAGTTCTTC
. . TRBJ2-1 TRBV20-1 CSTTDDNEQFF TGCAGTACTACAGACGACAATGAGCAGTTCTTC
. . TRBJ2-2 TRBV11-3 CASSLPDTGELFF TGTGCCAGCAGCTTACCAGACACCGGGGAGCTGTTTTTT
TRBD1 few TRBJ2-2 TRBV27 CASSFYDWGTANTGELFF TGTGCCAGCAGTTTTTACGACTGGGGGACAGCGAACACCGGGGAGCTGTTTTTT
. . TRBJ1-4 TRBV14 CASSPTGATNEKLFF TGTGCCAGCAGCCCAACAGGAGCAACTAATGAAAAACTGTTTTTT
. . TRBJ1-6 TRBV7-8 CASSLVGQSNSPLHF TGTGCCAGCAGCTTAGTCGGACAGAGTAATTCACCCCTCCACTTT
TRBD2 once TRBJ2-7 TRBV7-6 CASSPGLAGSSEQYF TGTGCCAGCAGCCCGGGACTAGCGGGGTCCTCCGAGCAGTACTTC